The 22 T cell receptor beta chains below all came from one sample that was sequenced in a study of blood T cell repertoires in COVID-19. Data came from immunoSEQ multiplex PCR; TCRdb stores just in-frame clones and leaves some out. This sample yields about 200,000 clones, of which approximately 88% are seen a single time; about 27% belongs to the top ten. What was sequenced was peripheral blood. These receptor sequences come from a man aged 35-49 years with acute or convalescent COVID-19.

The V call is TRBV7-6, the J call TRBJ2-1, with D tentatively TRBD1 (5 bases). The CDR3 has 15 residues. The germline V gene encodes CDR1 SGHVS and CDR2 FNYEAQ. V lost 1 base to trimming and J lost 12 bases, with 19 bases between them. The CDR3 sequence: CASSLVQGGAERQFF. CDR3 DNA sequence: TGTGCCAGCAGCTTAGTCCAGGGTGGGGCGGAGCGGCAGTTCTTC.

This clone was counted a single time. The chain carries TRBV5-6 and TRBJ2-2, with TRBD2 matching 13 bases. This CDR3 contains 17 residues. The germline CDR1 and CDR2 sequences are SGHDT and YYEEEE. V was pared by 4 bases and J by 3 bases, with 6 bases of the junction left unmatched. CDR3 in amino acids: CASSATSGRRYTGELFF. CDR3 DNA: TGTGCCAGCAGCGCGACTAGCGGGAGGAGATACACCGGGGAGCTGTTTTTT.

The rearrangement links TRBV5-1 to TRBJ1-4, with 7 bases matching TRBD1. The ends lost 4 bases at V and 1 base at J; junction bases unmatched: 7. The germline gives CDR1 SGHRS, CDR2 YFSETQ. This CDR3 comprises 16 residues. The CDR3 sequence: CASSIIPGGTNEKLFF. CDR3 bases: TGCGCCAGCAGCATAATTCCAGGGGGAACTAATGAAAAACTGTTTTTT. Looking up the rest from reference TRBV5-1 and TRBJ1-4 gives the full variable domain: KAGVTQTPRYLIKTRGQQVTLSCSPISGHRSVSWYQQTPGQGLQFLFEYFSETQRNKGNFPGRFSGRQFSNSRSEMNVSTLELGDSALYLCASSIIPGGTNEKLFFGSGTQLSVL.

In its sample, this clone was seen a few times. V is TRBV5-4 and J is TRBJ2-2; tentative D call: TRBD2 (6 bases). The CDR3 is made up of 14 amino acids. CDR1 is SGHNT and CDR2 is YYREEE in the germline V gene (reference sequence). With 5 bases removed from V and 8 bases from J, the gap between germline ends came to 16 bases. This chain's CDR3 is CASRAIGEEGELFF. CDR3 sequence (DNA): TGTGCCAGCAGAGCAATAGGGGAGGAGGGGGAGCTGTTTTTT.

The chain recombines TRBV3-1 (or the pseudogene TRBV3-2) with TRBJ1-3; D gene unclear. Germline CDR1 LGHDT, CDR2 YNNKEL (reference sequence). The V gene lost 2 bases and the J gene lost 3 bases, with 8 bases spanning the gap. The CDR3 is 14 amino acids. The CDR3 region has the DNA TGTGCCAGCAGCCAAAAAGGAGATGGAAACACCATATATTTT. This codes for CASSQKGDGNTIYF.

The chain couples TRBV10-3 to TRBJ1-1, with D possibly TRBD1 on 6 matching bases. Germline lookup yields CDR1 ENHRY and CDR2 SYGVKD. The germline V and J ends were trimmed by 3 bases and 1 base, with 12 bases remaining between them. There are 15 residues in the CDR3. In DNA, the CDR3 is TGTGCCATCAGTGATTCCTGGACAGCGAACACTGAAGCTTTCTTT. Its translation is CAISDSWTANTEAFF.

In its sample, this clone was seen once. The junction departs from the called germline gene at one end, perhaps through a read error. The chain has TRBV6-5 and TRBJ2-1; 10 bases are a match to TRBD2. The germline CDR1 and CDR2 sequences are MNHEY and SVGAGI. The CDR3 has 15 residues. CDR3 in DNA: TGTGCCAGCAGGTACTCTAGCGGGAGTGCGAATGAGCAGTTCTTC. Protein product: CASRYSSGSANEQFF.

This clone was counted once. The V and J genes are TRBV7-9 and TRBJ1-4; TRBD1 is a possible D gene (5 bases). CDR1 SEHNR and CDR2 FQNEAQ come from the germline V gene (reference sequence). Trimming cost V 2 bases and J 2 bases, with 12 bases left between them. This CDR3 has 16 residues. The CDR3 spells CASSLLGVSTNEKLFF. CDR3 sequence (DNA): TGTGCCAGCAGCTTATTAGGGGTATCTACTAATGAAAAACTGTTTTTT.

The chain is built from TRBV19 and TRBJ2-1; D is perhaps TRBD2 (5 bases). Germline lookup yields CDR1 LNHDA and CDR2 SQIVND (reference sequence). CDR3 length: 13 amino acids. V gave up 6 bases and J gave up 3 bases, with 9 bases separating them. The CDR3 spells CASRDWDYNEQFF. CDR3 bases: TGTGCCAGTAGGGACTGGGACTACAATGAGCAGTTCTTC.

The gene calls are TRBV5-1 and TRBJ2-5, with D tentatively TRBD2 (6 bases). The V end was cut by 4 bases, the J end by 5 bases, with 15 bases between. From germline, CDR1 is SGHRS and CDR2 YFSETQ. This CDR3 contains 14 residues. CDR3 region: CASSPSLAGETQYF. In DNA form, the CDR3 reads TGCGCCAGCAGCCCCTCACTAGCAGGCGAGACCCAGTACTTC.

CDR3 protein: CASSPGERYGYTF. As DNA, the CDR3 is TGCGCCAGCAGCCCCGGGGAGAGGTATGGCTACACCTTC. The chain is built from TRBV5-1 and TRBJ1-2, with D hard to call. The CDR3 is 13 amino acids. Trimming shortened V by 4 bases and J by 5 bases, and 12 bases separated the two germline ends. Germline CDR1 reads SGHRS; CDR2 reads YFSETQ.

V and J are TRBV19 and TRBJ2-5; the match to TRBD2 covers 7 bases. V lost 3 bases and J lost 3; bases outside the gene matches: 10. CDR3 length: 16 residues. Germline CDR1 and CDR2: LNHDA and SQIVND (reference sequence). The CDR3: CASSIGRLAAEETQYF. The CDR3 DNA reads as TGTGCCAGTAGTATCGGCCGACTAGCCGCGGAAGAGACCCAGTACTTC.

The chain employs TRBV4-2 and TRBJ2-1; D is ambiguous. V shed 0 bases and J shed 5 bases, with 5 bases lying between them. This CDR3 has 13 amino acids. Per germline, CDR1 LGHNA and CDR2 YNFKEQ. CDR3: CASSQDTNNEQFF. The CDR3 nucleotides are TGTGCCAGCAGCCAAGACACAAACAATGAGCAGTTCTTC.

The J gene is TRBJ1-1, the V gene TRBV6-5, with D possibly TRBD1 on 5 matching bases. Germline assignment: CDR1 MNHEY and CDR2 SVGAGI. V was pared by 0 bases and J by 4 bases, with 12 bases between. The CDR3 is 15 residues long. This CDR3 is CASSYSVGGVTEAFF. Here the CDR3 DNA reads TGTGCCAGCAGTTACTCGGTGGGAGGGGTCACTGAAGCTTTCTTT.

The chain links TRBV27 to TRBJ2-3; possible D gene TRBD1, 5 bases. The germline V and J ends were trimmed by 6 bases and 2 bases, with 9 bases remaining between them. The CDR3 sequence is 13 residues long. The germline CDR1 and CDR2 sequences are MNHEY and SMNVEV (reference sequence). In DNA form, the CDR3 reads TGTGCCAGCAGGGGGCTCAACACAGATACGCAGTATTTT. Its translation: CASRGLNTDTQYF.

This chain uses TRBV30 with TRBJ2-1; the D gene is possibly TRBD2 (6 bases). Per the germline V gene, CDR1 is GTSNPN and CDR2 is SVGIG (reference sequence). This CDR3 region has 14 residues. V shed 1 base and J shed 6 bases, with 13 bases lying between them. The CDR3 region is CAWSDHGGGNEQFF. In DNA form, the CDR3 reads TGTGCCTGGAGTGACCATGGGGGAGGCAATGAGCAGTTCTTC.

The chain employs TRBV6-1 and TRBJ2-1, with D perhaps matching TRBD1 (6 bases). From germline, CDR1 is MNHNS and CDR2 SASEGT. V lost 2 bases to trimming and J lost 6 bases, with 14 bases between them. The CDR3 spans 15 residues. Written as DNA, the CDR3 is TGTGCCAGCAGTGAAATTGGCAGGGGACCCAATGAGCAGTTCTTC. Protein sequence: CASSEIGRGPNEQFF.

The rearrangement joins TRBV4-1 to TRBJ2-3; TRBD2 matches at 10 bases. CDR1 and CDR2 (germline): MGHRA, YSYEKL. V lost 6 bases to trimming and J lost 5 bases; unmatched junction nucleotides: 5. There are 14 residues in the CDR3. The DNA for the CDR3 is TGCGCCAGCAGGGGAGCGGGAGGGGAAGATACGCAGTATTTT. Protein sequence: CASRGAGGEDTQYF.

The chain employs TRBV30 and TRBJ1-3; D gene ambiguous. This CDR3 comprises 16 residues. The germline CDR1 and CDR2 sequences are GTSNPN and SVGIG (reference sequence). The V end was cut by 3 bases, the J end by 2 bases, with 17 bases between. For the CDR3, the DNA is TGTGCCTGGAGGTGGCCGTCTCGCAACCCTGGAAACACCATATATTTT. Translated: CAWRWPSRNPGNTIYF. Full variable domain (outside the CDR3, taken from reference TRBV30 and TRBJ1-3): SQTIHQWPATLVQPVGSPLSLECTVEGTSNPNLYWYRQAAGRGLQLLFYSVGIGQISSEVPQNLSASRPQDRQFILSSKKLLLSDSGFYLCAWRWPSRNPGNTIYFGEGSWLTVV.

This chain uses TRBV10-2 with TRBJ1-6; no definite D call. V lost 2 bases, J lost 5 bases, and 13 bases lay in between. The length of the CDR3 is 16 residues. Germline CDR1 WSHSY, CDR2 SAAADI. CDR3 sequence (DNA): TGCGCCAGCAGTGAGGGGTGGGAGGCAAATAATTCACCCCTCCACTTT. Its translation: CASSEGWEANNSPLHF.

This clone was picked up one time. J is TRBJ2-7 and V is TRBV5-5, with D possibly being TRBD1 (5 bases). This CDR3 contains 13 residues. The V gene's germline CDR1 is SGHKS and CDR2 YYEKEE (reference sequence). Trimming took 2 bases from V and 6 from J, leaving 12 bases between them. The CDR3, as DNA: TGTGCCAGCAGCTTCAGGACAAATGGCGAGCAGTACTTC. Translation gives CASSFRTNGEQYF.

The V and J genes are TRBV27 and TRBJ2-1, with 8 bases aligning to TRBD2. The CDR3 has 13 amino acids. V shed 5 bases and J 8 bases; nucleotides not matched to a gene: 5. Germline values: CDR1 MNHEY, CDR2 SMNVEV (reference sequence). The CDR3 loop reads CASSIGLAYEQFF. The CDR3, as DNA: TGTGCCAGCAGTATAGGACTAGCCTATGAGCAGTTCTTC.